The 27 T cell receptor beta chains reported below all come from one sample, sequenced in a study of T cell changes during pregnancy in multiple sclerosis. TCRdb's copy holds only in-frame clones and misses some; the assay was immunoSEQ multiplex PCR. Among about 42,000 clones, about 96% were seen once, and the ten largest hold about 0.92%. Sequenced material: peripheral blood, taken in the second trimester of pregnancy. These receptors were obtained from a female donor with multiple sclerosis, enrolled in a pregnancy study.

Note on this clone: An end of the junction does not agree with germline; a read error may underlie this. The chain recombines TRBV2 with TRBJ2-7, with a tentative D call TRBD2 (5 bases). The CDR3 has 11 residues. Germline V lookup: CDR1 SNHLY, CDR2 FYNNEI. CDR3 in DNA: TGTGCCGCGTTTGGAGGCAAGGAGAAGCACTTC. Its translation is CAAFGGKEKHF.

The CDR3 sequence: CASSLSVYNSPLHF. Here the CDR3 DNA reads TGTGCCAGCAGCTTATCGGTCTATAATTCACCCCTCCACTTT. V is TRBV11-2 and J is TRBJ1-6; D not resolved. Trimming took 2 bases from V and 3 from J, leaving 5 bases between them. Germline CDR1 reads SGHAT; CDR2 reads FQNNGV. This CDR3 has 14 amino acids.

The chain joins TRBV19 to TRBJ2-1; TRBD2 aligns across 12 bases. Germline values: CDR1 LNHDA, CDR2 SQIVND (reference sequence). After removal of 7 bases from V and 9 bases from J, the junction contained 10 bases not matched to a gene. The CDR3 loop spans 15 amino acids. The CDR3 DNA sequence: TGTGCCAGTACCCAGGCGGCTAGCGGGGGGGCTGAGCAGTTCTTC. Translation: CASTQAASGGAEQFF.

The rearrangement links TRBV30 to TRBJ1-1; a weak D match, TRBD1 (5 bases). Between the trimmed V and J ends, which lost 0 bases and 4 bases, there was a span of 15 bases. This CDR3 comprises 15 residues. Germline V gives CDR1 GTSNPN, CDR2 SVGIG (reference sequence). CDR3 region: CAWSVRVGWVTEAFF. The DNA of the CDR3 is TGTGCCTGGAGTGTCAGGGTGGGATGGGTCACTGAAGCTTTCTTT.

The chain combines TRBV21-1 with TRBJ2-3; the D call TRBD1 from the table was never checked on the DNA. TRBV21-1 is shown as a pseudogene. This CDR3 comprises 14 residues. The CDR3 sequence: CASSKCIQVDTQYF. The CDR3 DNA reads TGTGCCAGCAGCAAATGTATTCAGGTTGATACGCAGTATTTT.

This chain joins TRBV6-1 and TRBJ2-1; D unresolved. V lost 1 base and J 1 base, leaving 8 bases between the germline ends. From germline, CDR1 is MNHNS and CDR2 SASEGT. The CDR3 runs to 15 residues. The CDR3 nucleotides read TGTGCCAGCAGTGAAGACACAATATCCTACAATGAGCAGTTCTTC. Protein sequence: CASSEDTISYNEQFF.

The V and J genes are TRBV7-9 and TRBJ1-5; weak D call: TRBD1 (6 bases). The ends were cut back, 0 bases at V and 7 bases at J, with 16 bases in the middle. The CDR3 runs 16 residues. The V gene's germline CDR1 is SEHNR and CDR2 FQNEAQ (reference sequence). The CDR3 loop reads CASSLASPQGEQPQHF. The DNA of the CDR3 is TGTGCCAGCAGCTTAGCTTCCCCACAGGGTGAGCAGCCCCAGCATTTT.

This chain links TRBV7-6 with TRBJ2-1, with TRBD2 identical over 7 bases. The CDR3 totals 16 residues. The germline gives CDR1 SGHVS, CDR2 FNYEAQ. The junction had 6 bases not matched to a gene; V was cut back by 0 bases and J by 4 bases. The CDR3 loop reads CASSLASAGIYNEQFF. The CDR3 nucleotides are TGTGCCAGCAGCTTAGCTTCAGCGGGGATTTACAATGAGCAGTTCTTC.

The rearrangement uses TRBV4-1 and TRBJ2-6, with a tentative D call TRBD1 (5 bases). With 4 bases removed from V and 2 bases from J, the gap between germline ends came to 24 bases. This CDR3 region has 20 residues. The germline gives CDR1 MGHRA, CDR2 YSYEKL. Written as DNA, the CDR3 is TGCGCCAGCAGCCCTTCTTCGAATCGTGGGGAAGGGGCTGGGGCCAACGTCCTGACTTTC. Its translation: CASSPSSNRGEGAGANVLTF.

The chain uses TRBV7-6 and TRBJ2-1; weak D call: TRBD2 (6 bases). Germline lookup yields CDR1 SGHVS and CDR2 FNYEAQ. The ends were cut back, 5 bases at V and 8 bases at J, with 16 bases in the middle. This CDR3 is built from 14 residues. As DNA, the CDR3 is TGTGCCAGCAGCCTTGGGCGGGGCACCGATGAGCAGTTCTTC. It codes for CASSLGRGTDEQFF.

This clone was seen only once. The rearrangement uses TRBV5-4 and TRBJ1-5, with 7 bases identical to TRBD1. This CDR3 contains 14 residues. After removal of 4 bases from V and 1 base from J, the junction contained 2 bases not matched to a gene. Germline V gene sequence: CDR1 SGHNT, CDR2 YYREEE (reference sequence). The CDR3 coding sequence is TGTGCCAGCAGCATACAGGGGAGCAATCAGCCCCAGCATTTT. It specifies CASSIQGSNQPQHF.

For the CDR3, the DNA is TGTGCCAGCAGCTTAAACAGGGGGCGAAGGCAAGAGACCCAGTACTTC. Translation: CASSLNRGRRQETQYF. V is TRBV7-6 and J is TRBJ2-5; TRBD1 matches at 9 bases. V was pared by 2 bases and J by 2 bases, with 6 bases of the junction left unmatched. Germline V gene data show CDR1 as SGHVS and CDR2 as FNYEAQ. This CDR3 spans 16 amino acids. Based on the CDR3 plus reference TRBV7-6 and TRBJ2-5, the full variable domain is GAGVSQSPRYKVTKRGQDVALRCDPISGHVSLYWYRQALGQGPEFLTYFNYEAQQDKSGLPNDRFSAERPEGSISTLTIQRTEQRDSAMYRCASSLNRGRRQETQYFGPGTRLLVL.

V gene TRBV6-9 combines with J gene TRBJ1-5, with D perhaps matching TRBD1 (6 bases). There are 15 residues in the CDR3. Germline V CDR1 and CDR2: MNHGY, SVAAGI. The V end lost 5 bases, the J end lost 1 base, and 12 bases lay between the germline ends. The CDR3 loop is CASSAQDSSNQPQHF. The CDR3 coding sequence is TGTGCCAGCAGTGCCCAGGACAGCAGCAATCAGCCCCAGCATTTT.

V is TRBV29-1 and J is TRBJ2-1; 9 nucleotides agree with TRBD2. This CDR3 has 16 residues. Germline V gene lookup returns CDR1 SQVTM and CDR2 ANQGSEA. J was trimmed by 2 bases and V by 7 bases; bases with no gene match: 12. The CDR3 sequence is CSAPFSQRGAYNEQFF. The DNA of the CDR3 is TGCAGCGCTCCCTTCTCCCAGCGGGGGGCCTACAATGAGCAGTTCTTC.

V gene TRBV13 combines with J gene TRBJ1-3; D call uncertain. Trimming stripped 2 bases from V and 0 bases from J, with 11 bases between. Germline CDR1 is PRHDT and CDR2 is FYEKMQ (reference sequence). The CDR3 contains 16 residues. The CDR3 spells CASSLRSAGSGNTIYF. CDR3 DNA: TGTGCCAGCAGCTTACGATCGGCGGGCTCTGGAAACACCATATATTTT.

The rearrangement uses TRBV7-9 and TRBJ1-1, with D possibly being TRBD1 (5 bases). The germline CDR1 and CDR2 sequences are SEHNR and FQNEAQ (reference sequence). The V end lost 1 base, the J end lost 0 bases, and 6 bases lay between the germline ends. There are 14 residues in the CDR3. The CDR3 loop is CASSLGQMNTEAFF. In nucleotides, the CDR3 is TGTGCCAGCAGCTTAGGACAGATGAACACTGAAGCTTTCTTT.

V gene TRBV10-2 combines with J gene TRBJ1-3; D is possibly TRBD1 (5 bases). There are 13 residues in the CDR3. V was trimmed by 3 bases and J by 4 bases, leaving 7 bases between them. Germline CDR1 reads WSHSY; CDR2 reads SAAADI. The CDR3 reads CASSDAGGNTIYF. CDR3 DNA: TGCGCCAGCAGTGATGCAGGGGGAAACACCATATATTTT.

The chain employs TRBV7-2 and TRBJ2-3, with 7 bases aligning to TRBD2. CDR1 SGHTA and CDR2 FQGNSA come from the germline V gene. The CDR3 is 15 amino acids. The V and J ends lost 5 bases and 2 bases, in that order; junction bases with no gene match: 7. The CDR3 region is CASSTAGFFTDTQYF. The CDR3 DNA sequence: TGTGCCAGCAGCACAGCGGGGTTCTTCACAGATACGCAGTATTTT. Full variable domain (missing parts from reference TRBV7-2 and TRBJ2-3): GAGVSQSPSNKVTEKGKDVELRCDPISGHTALYWYRQSLGQGLEFLIYFQGNSAPDKSGLPSDRFSAERTGGSVSTLTIQRTQQEDSAVYLCASSTAGFFTDTQYFGPGTRLTVL.

The chain employs TRBV6-5 and TRBJ2-7, with TRBD1 matching 8 bases. CDR3 length equals 15 residues. Germline V gene sequence: CDR1 MNHEY, CDR2 SVGAGI. Trimming cost V 6 bases and J 2 bases; bases outside gene matches: 9. The DNA for the CDR3 is TGTGCCAGCAGGACAGGGGCCGGGGGAGCCTACGAGCAGTACTTC. Translated, it gives CASRTGAGGAYEQYF.

The CDR3 coding sequence is TGTGCCAGCAGTTTCGGGACAGGGGGCAATCAGCCCCAGCATTTT. It encodes CASSFGTGGNQPQHF. The chain joins TRBV28 to TRBJ1-5, with 10 bases that match TRBD1. CDR3 length equals 15 residues. Germline-derived CDR1 and CDR2 are MDHEN and SYDVKM. V was clipped by 3 bases and J by 2 bases; unmatched bases: 1.

This sequence joins TRBV5-6 and TRBJ1-2, with D possibly being TRBD1 (5 bases). Trimming removed 4 bases from V and 14 bases from J, with 24 bases in between. CDR3 length: 14 amino acids. Germline lookup yields CDR1 SGHDT and CDR2 YYEEEE. As DNA, the CDR3 is TGTGCCAGCAGCCTAACGGGCAGGGTGGCATCTAGAACCTTC. Translation: CASSLTGRVASRTF.

The chain links TRBV5-1 to TRBJ1-1; D ambiguous. Trimming took 3 bases from V and 4 from J, leaving 10 bases between them. The CDR3 extends over 13 amino acids. Germline V CDR1 and CDR2: SGHRS, YFSETQ. In DNA, the CDR3 is TGCGCCAGCAGCTCTTTGGAGGGCACTGAAGCTTTCTTT. It yields the protein CASSSLEGTEAFF.

This chain links TRBV15 with TRBJ2-1; 9 bases are shared with TRBD1. CDR3 length: 15 residues. The junction had 5 bases not matched to a gene; V was cut back by 0 bases and J by 8 bases. The germline V gene has CDR1 LNHNV and CDR2 YYDKDF (reference sequence). CDR3 nucleotides: TGTGCCACCAGCAGAGATCTGGGACAGGGCTATGAGCAGTTCTTC. Encoded protein: CATSRDLGQGYEQFF.

The genes are TRBV5-1 and TRBJ2-7, with TRBD2 matching over 9 bases. The CDR3 runs 15 residues. Germline V gene data show CDR1 as SGHRS and CDR2 as YFSETQ. With V trimmed by 4 bases and J by 3 bases, 8 bases remained unmatched. CDR3 in amino acids: CASSPWGAGGYEQYF. The DNA of the CDR3 is TGCGCCAGCAGCCCATGGGGAGCGGGGGGCTACGAGCAGTACTTC.

The chain combines TRBV28 with TRBJ2-2; 10 bases line up with TRBD2. V trimming: 11 bases; J trimming: 7 bases; junction bases outside the gene matches: 13. This CDR3 is 15 amino acids long. Germline V lookup: CDR1 MDHEN, CDR2 SYDVKM. The CDR3 region has the DNA TGTGCCGCCTCCCAGGGACTAGCGTTAAACGGGGAGCTGTTTTTT. Its protein is CAASQGLALNGELFF.

CDR3 nucleotide sequence: TGTGCCAGCAGTTACGTAGGGACACCATACACTGAAGCTTTCTTT. This encodes CASSYVGTPYTEAFF. The V gene is TRBV6-6, the J gene TRBJ1-1, with D tentatively TRBD1 (6 bases). Germline values: CDR1 MNHNY, CDR2 SVGAGI (reference sequence). The CDR3 is 15 residues long. Trimming removed 2 bases at V and 3 bases at J, with 13 bases between.

The chain is built from TRBV30 and TRBJ1-1, with TRBD1 matching over 8 bases. Germline V gene lookup returns CDR1 GTSNPN and CDR2 SVGIG (reference sequence). Trimming took 2 bases from V and 0 from J; bases not matched to a gene: 5. This CDR3 is built from 15 residues. In DNA, the CDR3 is TGTGCCTGGAGTTTCAGGGGGCGGGTGAACACTGAAGCTTTCTTT. Its translation is CAWSFRGRVNTEAFF.